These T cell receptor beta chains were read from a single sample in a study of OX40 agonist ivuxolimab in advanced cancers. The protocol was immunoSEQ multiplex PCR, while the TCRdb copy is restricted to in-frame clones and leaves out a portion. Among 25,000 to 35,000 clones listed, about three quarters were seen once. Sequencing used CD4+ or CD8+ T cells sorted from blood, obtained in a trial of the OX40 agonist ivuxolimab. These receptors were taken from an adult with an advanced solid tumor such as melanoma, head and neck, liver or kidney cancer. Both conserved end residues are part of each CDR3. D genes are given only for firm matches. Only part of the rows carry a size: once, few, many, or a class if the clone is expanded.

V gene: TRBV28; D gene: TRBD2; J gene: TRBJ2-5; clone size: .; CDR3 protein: CATKLAGDQETQYF; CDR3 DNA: TGTGCCACCAAACTAGCGGGGGACCAAGAGACCCAGTACTTC
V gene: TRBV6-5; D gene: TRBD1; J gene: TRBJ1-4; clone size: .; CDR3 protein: CATRTGLEKLFF; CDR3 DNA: TGTGCCACCCGGACAGGGCTGGAAAAACTGTTTTTT
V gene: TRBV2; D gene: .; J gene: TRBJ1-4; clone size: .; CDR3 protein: CASSRRGANEKLFF; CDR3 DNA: TGTGCCAGCAGTCGCAGGGGAGCAAATGAAAAACTGTTTTTT
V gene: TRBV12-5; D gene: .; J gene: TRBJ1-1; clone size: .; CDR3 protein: CASGLHLGWGNTEAFF; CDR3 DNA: TGTGCTAGTGGTTTGCACCTCGGGTGGGGGAACACTGAAGCTTTCTTT
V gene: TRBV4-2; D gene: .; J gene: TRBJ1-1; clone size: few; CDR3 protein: CASSRGTNTEAFF; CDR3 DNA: TGTGCCAGCAGCCGCGGGACAAACACTGAAGCTTTCTTT
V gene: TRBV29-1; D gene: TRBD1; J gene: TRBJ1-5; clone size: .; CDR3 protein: CSVREQGRGQPQHF; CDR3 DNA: TGCAGCGTGAGGGAACAGGGGAGGGGTCAGCCCCAGCATTTT
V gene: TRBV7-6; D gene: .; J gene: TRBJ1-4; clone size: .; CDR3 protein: CASSPSGGSSNEKLFF; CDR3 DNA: TGTGCCAGCAGCCCGTCGGGGGGTTCCTCTAATGAAAAACTGTTTTTT
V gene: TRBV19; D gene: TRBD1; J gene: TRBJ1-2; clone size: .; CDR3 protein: CASSTTDRRTYGYTF; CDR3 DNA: TGTGCCAGTAGTACTACGGACAGGAGGACATATGGCTACACCTTC
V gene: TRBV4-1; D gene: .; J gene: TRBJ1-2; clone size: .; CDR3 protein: CASSQVRDWYGYTF; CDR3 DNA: TGCGCCAGCAGCCAAGTTAGGGATTGGTATGGCTACACCTTC
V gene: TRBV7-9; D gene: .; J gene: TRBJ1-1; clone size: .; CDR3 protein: CASSLGAGRMNTEAFF; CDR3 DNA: TGTGCCAGCAGCTTAGGGGCGGGACGGATGAACACTGAAGCTTTCTTT
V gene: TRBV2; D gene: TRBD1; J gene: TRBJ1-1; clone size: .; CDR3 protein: CASSALTGSNAFF; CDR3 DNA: TGTGCCAGCAGTGCTCTGACAGGGTCCAACGCTTTCTTT
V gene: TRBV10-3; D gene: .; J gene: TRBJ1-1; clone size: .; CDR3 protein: CAISVGEVNTEAFF; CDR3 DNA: TGTGCCATCAGTGTCGGGGAGGTGAACACTGAAGCTTTCTTT
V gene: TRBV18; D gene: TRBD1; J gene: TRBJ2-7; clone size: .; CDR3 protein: CASSPGTAYEQYF; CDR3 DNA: TGTGCCAGCTCTCCCGGGACAGCCTACGAGCAGTACTTC
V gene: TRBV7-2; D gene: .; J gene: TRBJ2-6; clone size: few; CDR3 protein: CASRGPDRTGANVLTF; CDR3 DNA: TGTGCCAGCAGGGGACCGGACAGAACTGGGGCCAACGTCCTGACTTTC
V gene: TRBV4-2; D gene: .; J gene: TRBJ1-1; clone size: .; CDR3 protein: CASSQAGGRGNTEAFF; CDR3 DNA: TGTGCCAGCAGCCAAGCGGGGGGAAGGGGCAACACTGAAGCTTTCTTT
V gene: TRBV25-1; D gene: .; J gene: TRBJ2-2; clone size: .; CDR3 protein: CASSDWAGRAGELFF; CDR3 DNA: TGTGCCAGCAGTGATTGGGCAGGGCGCGCCGGGGAGCTGTTTTTT
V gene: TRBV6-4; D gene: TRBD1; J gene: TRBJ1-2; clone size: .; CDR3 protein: CASSDSFHLGQVGGYTF; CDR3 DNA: TGTGCCAGCAGTGACTCTTTCCACCTCGGACAGGTGGGTGGCTACACCTTC